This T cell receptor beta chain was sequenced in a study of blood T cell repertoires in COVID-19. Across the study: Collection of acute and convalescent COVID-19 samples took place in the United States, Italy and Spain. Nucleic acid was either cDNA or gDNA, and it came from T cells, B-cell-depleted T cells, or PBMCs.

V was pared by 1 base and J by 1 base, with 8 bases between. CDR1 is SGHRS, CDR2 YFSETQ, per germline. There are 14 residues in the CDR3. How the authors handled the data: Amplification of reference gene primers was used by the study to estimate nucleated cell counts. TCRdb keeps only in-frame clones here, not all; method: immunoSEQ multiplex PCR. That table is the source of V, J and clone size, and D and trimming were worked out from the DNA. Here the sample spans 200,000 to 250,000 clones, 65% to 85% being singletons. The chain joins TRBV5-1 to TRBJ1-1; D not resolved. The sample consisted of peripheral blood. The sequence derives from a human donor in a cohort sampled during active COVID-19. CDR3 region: CASSLRQANTEAFF. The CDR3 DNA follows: TGCGCCAGCAGCTTGCGTCAGGCGAACACTGAAGCTTTCTTT.